This T cell receptor (beta chain) was found in a study of T cells in Graves' hyperthyroidism and ophthalmopathy. Study overall: The initial diagnosis was the point when peripheral blood was collected, ahead of any treatment.

With regard to this clonotype: A much larger clone is a single base away; this may be a read error. In this CDR3 the conserved last residue, phenylalanine or tryptophan, is missing, so a read error is likely.

The V segment lost 6 bases and the J segment 1 base; nucleotides outside the gene matches: 7. Germline CDR1 is SNHLY and CDR2 is FYNNEI. The CDR3 has 15 residues. What was amplified from RNA transcripts were TCR beta CDR3 regions. The primer set for the first-round RT-PCR of the TCR CDR3 was HTBI. TCRdb re-derived calls from the multiplex PCR reads in MiXCR, one entry per CDR3 protein. The sample records around 760,000 distinct CDR3 sequences, about a third being singletons. Graves' hyperthyroidism without ophthalmopathy progression within 18 months was termed stable. Patients were excluded because of uncontrolled infection, other autoimmune disease, pregnancy or lactation.

The V and J genes are TRBV2 and TRBJ1-1, with 8 bases fitting TRBD1. Specimen: blood. This TCR came from a woman in her 40s with Graves' hyperthyroidism. CDR3 amino acids: CASSASGTGNTEAFL. As DNA, the CDR3 is TGTGCCAGCAGCGCCTCCGGGACAGGGAACACTGAAGCTTTCCTT.